The source of this T cell receptor beta chain is a study of blood T cell repertoires in COVID-19. Study details: Samples representing acute and convalescent COVID-19 were sourced from the United States, Italy and Spain. Nucleic acid was either cDNA or gDNA, and it came from T cells, B-cell-depleted T cells, or PBMCs.

This CDR3 comprises 14 residues. The V gene's germline CDR1 is LNHDA and CDR2 SQIVND (reference sequence). The ends were cut back, 6 bases at V and 5 bases at J, with 13 bases in the middle. As originally analysed: Amplification of reference gene primers provided the estimated nucleated cell counts. Generated by immunoSEQ multiplex PCR, the TCRdb table keeps only in-frame clones and is missing some. The DNA gave D and trimming, while V, J and clone size come from that table. The table records about 270,000 clones, roughly 86% of them present only once. The sequence was obtained from a man aged 35 to 55 with active or convalescent COVID-19. Material for sequencing was peripheral blood. The rearrangement uses TRBV19 and TRBJ2-2, with D perhaps matching TRBD2 (5 bases). Written as DNA, the CDR3 is TGTGCCAGTAGCCGAAAGTCGGGGACCGGGGAGCTGTTTTTT. Amino acids: CASSRKSGTGELFF.